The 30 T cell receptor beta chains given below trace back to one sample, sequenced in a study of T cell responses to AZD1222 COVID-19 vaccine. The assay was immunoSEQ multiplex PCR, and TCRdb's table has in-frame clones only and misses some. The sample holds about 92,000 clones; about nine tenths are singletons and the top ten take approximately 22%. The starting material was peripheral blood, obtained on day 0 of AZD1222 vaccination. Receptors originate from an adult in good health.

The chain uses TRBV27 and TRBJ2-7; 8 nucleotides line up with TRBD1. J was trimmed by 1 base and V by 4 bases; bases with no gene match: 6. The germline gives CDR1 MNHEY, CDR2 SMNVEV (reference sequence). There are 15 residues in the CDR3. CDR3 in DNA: TGTGCCAGCAGTTACCGGACAGGGTCATCCTACGAGCAGTACTTC. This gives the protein CASSYRTGSSYEQYF.

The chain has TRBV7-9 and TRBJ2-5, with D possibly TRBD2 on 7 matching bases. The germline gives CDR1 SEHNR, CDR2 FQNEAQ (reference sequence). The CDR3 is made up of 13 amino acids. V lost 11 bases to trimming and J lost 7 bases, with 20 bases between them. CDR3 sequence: CAAKGGEDRTQYF. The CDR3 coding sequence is TGTGCCGCGAAGGGGGGGGAAGATAGGACCCAGTACTTC. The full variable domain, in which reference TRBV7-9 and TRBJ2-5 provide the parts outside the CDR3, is DTGVSQNPRHKITKRGQNVTFRCDPISEHNRLYWYRQTLGQGPEFLTYFQNEAQLEKSRLLSDRFSAERPKGSFSTLEIQRTEQGDSAMYLCAAKGGEDRTQYFGPGTRLLVL.

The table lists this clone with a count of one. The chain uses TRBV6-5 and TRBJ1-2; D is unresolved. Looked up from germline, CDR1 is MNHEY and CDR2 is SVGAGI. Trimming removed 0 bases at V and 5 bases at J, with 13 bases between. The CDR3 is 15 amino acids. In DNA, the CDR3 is TGTGCCAGCAGTTACTCGAAGCATGGGGATTATGGCTACACCTTC. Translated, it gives CASSYSKHGDYGYTF.

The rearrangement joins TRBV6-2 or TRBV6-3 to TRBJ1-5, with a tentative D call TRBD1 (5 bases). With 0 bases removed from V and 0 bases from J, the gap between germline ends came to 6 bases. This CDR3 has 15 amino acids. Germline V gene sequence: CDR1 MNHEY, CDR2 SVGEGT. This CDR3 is CASSYSRGSNQPQHF. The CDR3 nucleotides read TGTGCCAGCAGTTACTCGAGGGGTAGCAATCAGCCCCAGCATTTT.

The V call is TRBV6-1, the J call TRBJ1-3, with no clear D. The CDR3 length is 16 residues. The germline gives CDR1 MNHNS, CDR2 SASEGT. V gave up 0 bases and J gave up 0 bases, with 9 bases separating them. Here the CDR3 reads CASSEAMGVSGNTIYF. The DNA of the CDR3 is TGTGCCAGCAGTGAAGCGATGGGCGTCTCTGGAAACACCATATATTTT.

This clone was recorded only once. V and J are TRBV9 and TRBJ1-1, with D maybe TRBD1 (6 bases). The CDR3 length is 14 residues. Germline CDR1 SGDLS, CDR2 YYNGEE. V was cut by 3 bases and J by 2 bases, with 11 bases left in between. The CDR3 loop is CASSAGTLNTEAFF. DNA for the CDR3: TGTGCCAGCAGCGCCGGGACACTAAACACTGAAGCTTTCTTT.

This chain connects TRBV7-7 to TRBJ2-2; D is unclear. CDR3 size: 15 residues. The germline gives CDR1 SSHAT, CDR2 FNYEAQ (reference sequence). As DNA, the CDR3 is TGTGCTAGACCGAGGAACGAACGGCGCACCGGGGAGCTGTTTTTT. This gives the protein CARPRNERRTGELFF.

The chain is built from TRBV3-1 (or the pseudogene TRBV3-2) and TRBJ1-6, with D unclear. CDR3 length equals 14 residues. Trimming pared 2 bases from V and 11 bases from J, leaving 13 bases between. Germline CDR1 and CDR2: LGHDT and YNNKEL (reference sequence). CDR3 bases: TGTGCCAGCAGCCAAAAGTGGGCCGTAGCACCCCTCCACTTT. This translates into CASSQKWAVAPLHF.

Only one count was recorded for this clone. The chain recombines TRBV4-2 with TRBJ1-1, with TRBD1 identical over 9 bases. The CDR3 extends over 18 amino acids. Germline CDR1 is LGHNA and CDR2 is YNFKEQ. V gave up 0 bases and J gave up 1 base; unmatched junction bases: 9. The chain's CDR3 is CASSQEYGGGQGNTEAFF. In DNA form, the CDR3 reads TGTGCCAGCAGCCAAGAATACGGTGGGGGACAGGGGAACACTGAAGCTTTCTTT.

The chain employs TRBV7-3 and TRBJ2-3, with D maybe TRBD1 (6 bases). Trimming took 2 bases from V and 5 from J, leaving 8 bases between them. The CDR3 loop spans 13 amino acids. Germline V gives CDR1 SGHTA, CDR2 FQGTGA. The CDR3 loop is CASSLVQGDTQYF. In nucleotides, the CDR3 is TGTGCCAGCAGCTTAGTACAGGGAGATACGCAGTATTTT.

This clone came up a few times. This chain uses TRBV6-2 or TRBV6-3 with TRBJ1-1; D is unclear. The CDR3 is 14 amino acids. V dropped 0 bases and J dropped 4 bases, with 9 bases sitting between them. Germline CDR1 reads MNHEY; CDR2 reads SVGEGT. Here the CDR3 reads CASSYSGYGTEAFF. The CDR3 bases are TGTGCCAGCAGTTACTCGGGGTACGGCACTGAAGCTTTCTTT.

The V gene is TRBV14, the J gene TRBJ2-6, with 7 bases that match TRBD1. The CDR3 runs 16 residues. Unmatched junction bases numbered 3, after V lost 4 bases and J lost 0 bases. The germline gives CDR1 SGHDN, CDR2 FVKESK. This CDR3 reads CASSRQGTSGANVLTF. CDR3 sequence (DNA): TGTGCCAGCAGCCGACAGGGTACCTCTGGGGCCAACGTCCTGACTTTC.

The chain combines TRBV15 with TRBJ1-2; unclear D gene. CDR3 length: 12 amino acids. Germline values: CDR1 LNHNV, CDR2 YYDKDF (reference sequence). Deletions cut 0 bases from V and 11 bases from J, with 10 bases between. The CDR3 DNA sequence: TGTGCCACCAGCAGAGACTTTGGGGAATACACCTTC. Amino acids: CATSRDFGEYTF.

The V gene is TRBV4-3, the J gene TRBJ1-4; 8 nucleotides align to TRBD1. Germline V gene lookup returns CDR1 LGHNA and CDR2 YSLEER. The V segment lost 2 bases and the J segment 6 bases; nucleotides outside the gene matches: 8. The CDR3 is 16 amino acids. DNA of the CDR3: TGCGCCAGCAGCCAATTGACAGGGGTGGTTTATGAAAAACTGTTTTTT. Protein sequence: CASSQLTGVVYEKLFF.

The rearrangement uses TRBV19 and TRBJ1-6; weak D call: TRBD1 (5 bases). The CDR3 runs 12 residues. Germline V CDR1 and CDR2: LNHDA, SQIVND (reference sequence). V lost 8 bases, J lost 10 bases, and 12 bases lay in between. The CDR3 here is CASCGGKSPLHF. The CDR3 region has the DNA TGTGCCAGTTGTGGGGGAAAGTCACCCCTCCACTTT.

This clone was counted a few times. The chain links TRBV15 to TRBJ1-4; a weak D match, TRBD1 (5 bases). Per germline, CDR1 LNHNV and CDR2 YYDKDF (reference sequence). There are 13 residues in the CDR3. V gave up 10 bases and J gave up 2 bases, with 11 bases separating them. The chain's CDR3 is CAIAGFTNEKLFF. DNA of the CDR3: TGTGCCATTGCAGGGTTCACTAATGAAAAACTGTTTTTT.

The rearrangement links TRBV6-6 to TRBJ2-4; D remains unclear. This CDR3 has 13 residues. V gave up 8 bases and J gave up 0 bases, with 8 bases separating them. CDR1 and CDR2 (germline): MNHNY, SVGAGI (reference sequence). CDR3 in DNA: TGTGCCAGCGGTACTATAGCCAAAAACATTCAGTACTTC. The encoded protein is CASGTIAKNIQYF.

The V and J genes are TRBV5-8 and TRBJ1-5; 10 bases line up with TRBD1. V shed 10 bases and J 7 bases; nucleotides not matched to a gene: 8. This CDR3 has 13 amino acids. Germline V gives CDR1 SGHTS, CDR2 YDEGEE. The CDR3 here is CAADRGLGQPQHF. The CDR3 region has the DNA TGTGCCGCCGACAGGGGGCTCGGGCAGCCCCAGCATTTT.

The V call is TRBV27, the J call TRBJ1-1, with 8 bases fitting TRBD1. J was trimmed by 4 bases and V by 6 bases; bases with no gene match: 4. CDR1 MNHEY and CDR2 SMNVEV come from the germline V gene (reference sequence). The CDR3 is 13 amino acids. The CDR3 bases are TGTGCCAGCAGGTTACAGGGGGTCACTGAAGCTTTCTTT. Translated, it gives CASRLQGVTEAFF.

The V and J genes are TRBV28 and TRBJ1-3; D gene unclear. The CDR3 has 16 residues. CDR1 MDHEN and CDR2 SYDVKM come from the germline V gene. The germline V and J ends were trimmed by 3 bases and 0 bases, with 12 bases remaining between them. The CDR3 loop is CASSFLTRRSGNTIYF. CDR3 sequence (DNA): TGTGCCAGCAGTTTTCTAACCCGGCGCTCTGGAAACACCATATATTTT.

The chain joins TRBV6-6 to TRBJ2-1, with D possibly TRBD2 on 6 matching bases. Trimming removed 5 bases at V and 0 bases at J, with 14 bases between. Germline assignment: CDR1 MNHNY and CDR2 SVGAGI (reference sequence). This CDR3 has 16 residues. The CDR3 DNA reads TGTGCCAGCAGTGGCCGAGGAGGGAGCTCCTACAATGAGCAGTTCTTC. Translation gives CASSGRGGSSYNEQFF.

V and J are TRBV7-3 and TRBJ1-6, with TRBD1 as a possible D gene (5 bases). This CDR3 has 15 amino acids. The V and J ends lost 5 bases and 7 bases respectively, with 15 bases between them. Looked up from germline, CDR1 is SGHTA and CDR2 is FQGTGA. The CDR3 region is CASSPGAGMNSPLHF. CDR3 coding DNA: TGTGCCAGCAGCCCCGGGGCAGGGATGAATTCACCCCTCCACTTT.

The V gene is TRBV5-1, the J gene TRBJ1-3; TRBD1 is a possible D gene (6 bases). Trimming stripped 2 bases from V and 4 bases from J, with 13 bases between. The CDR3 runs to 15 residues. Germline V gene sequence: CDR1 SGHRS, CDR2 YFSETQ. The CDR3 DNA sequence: TGCGCCAGCAGCTTCGGCACAGGGTTAGGAAACACCATATATTTT. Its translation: CASSFGTGLGNTIYF.

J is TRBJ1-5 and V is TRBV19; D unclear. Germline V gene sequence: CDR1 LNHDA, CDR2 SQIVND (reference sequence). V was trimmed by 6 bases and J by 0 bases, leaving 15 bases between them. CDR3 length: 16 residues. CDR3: CASRKKDGNSNQPQHF. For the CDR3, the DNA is TGTGCCAGTAGAAAAAAGGACGGGAATAGCAATCAGCCCCAGCATTTT.

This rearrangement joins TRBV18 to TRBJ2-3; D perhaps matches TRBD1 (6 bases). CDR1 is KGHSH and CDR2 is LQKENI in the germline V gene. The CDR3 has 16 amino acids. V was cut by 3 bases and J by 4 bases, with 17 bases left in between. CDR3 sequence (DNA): TGTGCCAGCTCACCGGCCGTACAGGGAACCTCAGATACGCAGTATTTT. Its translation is CASSPAVQGTSDTQYF.

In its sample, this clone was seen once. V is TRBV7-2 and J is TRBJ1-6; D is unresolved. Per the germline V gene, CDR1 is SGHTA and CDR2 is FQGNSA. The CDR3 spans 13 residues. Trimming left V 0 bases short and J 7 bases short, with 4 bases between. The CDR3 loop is CASSLAGNSPLHF. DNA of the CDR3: TGTGCCAGCAGCTTAGCAGGAAATTCACCCCTCCACTTT.

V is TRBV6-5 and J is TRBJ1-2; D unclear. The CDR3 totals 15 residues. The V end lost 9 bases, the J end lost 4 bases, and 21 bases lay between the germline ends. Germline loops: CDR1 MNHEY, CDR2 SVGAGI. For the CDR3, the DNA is TGTGCCAGTCCCCCAAGTAGGGTGCCCTTCTATGGCTACACCTTC. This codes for CASPPSRVPFYGYTF.

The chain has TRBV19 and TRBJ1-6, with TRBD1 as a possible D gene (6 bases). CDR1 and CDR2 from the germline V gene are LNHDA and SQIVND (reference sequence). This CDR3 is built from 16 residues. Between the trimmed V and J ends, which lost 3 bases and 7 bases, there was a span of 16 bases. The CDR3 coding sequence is TGTGCCAGTAGTATTCCTGGGGGGGCCGAAAATTCACCCCTCCACTTT. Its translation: CASSIPGGAENSPLHF.

CDR3 nucleotides: TGTGCCAGCAGCCAATCTGCGAACACCGGGGAGCTGTTTTTT. This sequence encodes CASSQSANTGELFF. The chain couples TRBV3-1 (or the pseudogene TRBV3-2) to TRBJ2-2; no clear D. Per the germline V gene, CDR1 is LGHDT and CDR2 is YNNKEL (reference sequence). Between the trimmed V and J ends, which lost 2 bases and 0 bases, there was a span of 4 bases. The CDR3 is 14 residues long.

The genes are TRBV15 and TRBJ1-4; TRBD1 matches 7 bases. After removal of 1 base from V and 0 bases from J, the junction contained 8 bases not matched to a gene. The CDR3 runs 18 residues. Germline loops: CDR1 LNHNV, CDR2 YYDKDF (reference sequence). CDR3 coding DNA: TGTGCCACCAGCAGAGGGGAGAGGGGGCTCGCAACTAATGAAAAACTGTTTTTT. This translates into CATSRGERGLATNEKLFF.